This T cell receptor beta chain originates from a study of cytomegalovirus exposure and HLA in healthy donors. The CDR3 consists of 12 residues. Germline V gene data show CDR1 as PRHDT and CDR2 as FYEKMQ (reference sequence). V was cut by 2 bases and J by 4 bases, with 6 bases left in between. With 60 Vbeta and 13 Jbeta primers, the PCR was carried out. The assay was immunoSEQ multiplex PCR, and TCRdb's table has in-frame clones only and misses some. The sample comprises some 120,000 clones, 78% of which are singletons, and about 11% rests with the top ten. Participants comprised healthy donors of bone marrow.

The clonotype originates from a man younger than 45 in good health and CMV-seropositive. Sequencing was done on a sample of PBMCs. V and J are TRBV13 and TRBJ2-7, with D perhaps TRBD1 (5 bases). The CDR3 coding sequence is TGTGCCAGCAGCTTATACAGGTACGAGCAGTACTTC. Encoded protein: CASSLYRYEQYF.